A single TCR beta chain is shown here with its context. Produced via immunoSEQ multiplex PCR; TCRdb's table is partial and in-frame only. Here the sample spans 180,000 or so clones, roughly 85% being singletons. The trim removed 3 bases at V and 8 bases at J, leaving 6 bases unmatched. Looked up from germline, CDR1 is SGHDT and CDR2 is YYEEEE. The CDR3 loop spans 13 amino acids. This entry comes from a study of blood T cell repertoires in COVID-19. Study context: The cDNA or gDNA used as material had been derived from T cells, B-cell-depleted T cells, or PBMCs.

The material sequenced was peripheral blood. The TCR originated in a man between 60 and 75 years old with acute or convalescent COVID-19. The gene calls are TRBV5-6 and TRBJ1-2; 8 positions match TRBD1. The CDR3 DNA sequence: TGTGCCAGCAGCTCCGAACAGGGGGGAGGCTACACCTTC. Its protein is CASSSEQGGGYTF.